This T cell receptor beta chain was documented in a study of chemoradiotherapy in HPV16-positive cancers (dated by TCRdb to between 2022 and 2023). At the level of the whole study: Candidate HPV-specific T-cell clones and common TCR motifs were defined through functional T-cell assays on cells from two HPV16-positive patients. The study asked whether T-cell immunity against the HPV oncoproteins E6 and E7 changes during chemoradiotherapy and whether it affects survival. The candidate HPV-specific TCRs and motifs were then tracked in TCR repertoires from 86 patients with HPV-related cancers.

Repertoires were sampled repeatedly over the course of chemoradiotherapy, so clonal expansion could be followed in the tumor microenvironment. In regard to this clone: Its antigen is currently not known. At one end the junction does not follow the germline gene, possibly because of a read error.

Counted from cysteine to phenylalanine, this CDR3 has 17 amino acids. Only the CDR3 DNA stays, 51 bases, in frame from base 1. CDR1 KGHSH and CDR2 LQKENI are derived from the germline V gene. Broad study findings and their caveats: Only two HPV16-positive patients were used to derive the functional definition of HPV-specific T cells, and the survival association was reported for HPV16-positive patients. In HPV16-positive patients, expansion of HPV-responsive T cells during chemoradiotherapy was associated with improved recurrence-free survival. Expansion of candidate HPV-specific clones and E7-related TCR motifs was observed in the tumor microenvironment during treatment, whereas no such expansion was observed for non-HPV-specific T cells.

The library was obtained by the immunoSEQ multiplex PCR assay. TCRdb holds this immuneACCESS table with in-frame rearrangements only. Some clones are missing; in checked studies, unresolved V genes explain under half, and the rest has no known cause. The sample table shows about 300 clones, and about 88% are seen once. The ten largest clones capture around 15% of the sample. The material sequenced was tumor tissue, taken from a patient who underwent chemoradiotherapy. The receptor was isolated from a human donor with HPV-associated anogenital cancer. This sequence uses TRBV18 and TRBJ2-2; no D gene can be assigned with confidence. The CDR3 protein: CASSPQAGVTNTRELFF. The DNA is TGTGCCAGCTCACCACAGGCTGGGGTCACTAACACCAGGGAGCTGTTTTTT.